The 11 T cell receptor beta chains below were found in one sample sequenced in a study of blood T cells in healthy people across ages. The authors ran a second PCR of about 7 to 12 cycles using a sample-barcoded 5' primer and a J-beta primer mix. TCRdb reprocessed the 5' RACE reads with MiXCR, giving one entry per CDR3 protein. Of hundreds of thousands of distinct CDR3 sequences detected, 52% appear once; the ten largest clones hold approximately 13%. The sequencing sample was made of blood. The receptors originated from a woman at least 80 years old in good health.

This clonotype was found a few times. CDR3 coding DNA: TGTGCCAGCAGTTTATGGCTTGGCGGCCCTAATGAGCAGTTCTTC. Amino acid sequence: CASSLWLGGPNEQFF. The V and J genes are TRBV27 and TRBJ2-1; D is unresolved. This CDR3 comprises 15 residues. The germline V and J ends were trimmed by 1 base and 7 bases, with 14 bases remaining between them. Germline-derived CDR1 and CDR2 are MNHEY and SMNVEV (reference sequence).

This sequence joins TRBV19 and TRBJ2-3, with a tentative D call TRBD1 (6 bases). The CDR3 is made up of 11 amino acids. V dropped 9 bases and J dropped 8 bases, with 12 bases sitting between them. Germline CDR1 is LNHDA and CDR2 is SQIVND (reference sequence). The CDR3 DNA follows: TGTGCCAGCCGGACAGTCGGTACGCAGTATTTT. It is translated as CASRTVGTQYF.

The chain uses TRBV4-2 and TRBJ1-6; D is unclear. CDR1 and CDR2 from the germline V gene are LGHNA and YNFKEQ. The CDR3 has 14 residues. With 0 bases removed from V and 7 bases from J, the gap between germline ends came to 7 bases. The CDR3 coding sequence is TGTGCCAGCAGCCAAGACAGCCCGAATTCACCCCTCCACTTT. This translates into CASSQDSPNSPLHF.

There are many counts of this clonotype. This chain joins TRBV7-2 and TRBJ1-2; 8 nucleotides agree with TRBD1. Germline V gives CDR1 SGHTA, CDR2 FQGNSA. V shed 3 bases and J 10 bases; nucleotides not matched to a gene: 4. The CDR3 spans 12 residues. The CDR3 DNA follows: TGTGCCAGCAGCTTCTACAGGGGGGACTACACCTTC. It codes for CASSFYRGDYTF.

This chain links TRBV4-1 with TRBJ2-4, with a weak D call TRBD1 (5 bases). Germline-derived CDR1 and CDR2 are MGHRA and YSYEKL. V lost 3 bases, J lost 9 bases, and 12 bases lay in between. The CDR3 is made up of 13 amino acids. CDR3 sequence (DNA): TGCGCCAGCAGCCAGGGGCAGGGTCCCATTCAGTACTTC. Its protein is CASSQGQGPIQYF.

This clonotype was detected a few times. The genes are TRBV7-9 and TRBJ2-1; 8 nucleotides agree with TRBD1. The tail of the sequence fits TRBJ2-7 better, so the J call may be wrong. The germline V gene has CDR1 SEHNR and CDR2 FQNEAQ (reference sequence). CDR3 size: 21 residues. CDR3 DNA: TGTGCCAGCAGCTTAACCCCTGGACAGGGTAGTTTGACGAGCTCCTACAATGAGCAGTACTTC. It codes for CASSLTPGQGSLTSSYNEQYF.

The J gene is TRBJ1-1, the V gene TRBV5-1, with TRBD1 matching 7 bases. The CDR3 contains 15 residues. In germline, CDR1 is SGHRS, CDR2 YFSETQ. V lost 2 bases to trimming and J lost 3 bases; unmatched junction nucleotides: 7. CDR3 in amino acids: CASSFRDRRDTEAFF. Here the CDR3 DNA reads TGCGCCAGCAGCTTCCGGGACAGAAGAGACACTGAAGCTTTCTTT.

The genes are TRBV27 and TRBJ2-5; TRBD1 matches 10 bases. The V segment lost 2 bases and the J segment 11 bases; nucleotides outside the gene matches: 14. Per the germline V gene, CDR1 is MNHEY and CDR2 is SMNVEV (reference sequence). The CDR3 loop spans 16 amino acids. The chain's CDR3 is CASSLGPPGQGHEQYF. The CDR3, as DNA: TGTGCCAGCAGTTTAGGACCCCCGGGACAGGGGCATGAGCAGTACTTC.

The chain uses TRBV20-1 and TRBJ1-4; no reliable D call. The CDR3 runs to 14 residues. Germline V gives CDR1 DFQATT, CDR2 SNEGSKA (reference sequence). V dropped 5 bases and J dropped 0 bases, with 10 bases sitting between them. CDR3 amino acids: CSAGRKATNEKLFF. CDR3 nucleotides: TGCAGTGCTGGTAGGAAAGCAACTAATGAAAAACTGTTTTTT.

There are many counts of this clonotype. This chain connects TRBV20-1 to TRBJ2-5; perhaps TRBD1 as D (6 bases). Trimming removed 7 bases at V and 0 bases at J, with 18 bases between. Germline V lookup: CDR1 DFQATT, CDR2 SNEGSKA (reference sequence). The CDR3 extends over 15 amino acids. The CDR3 bases are TGCAGTGGGAAGGGGACAATAATGGACCAAGAGACCCAGTACTTC. Translated: CSGKGTIMDQETQYF.

The chain combines TRBV15 with TRBJ1-4, with D hard to call. CDR1 LNHNV and CDR2 YYDKDF come from the germline V gene (reference sequence). Trimming removed 5 bases from V and 7 bases from J, with 17 bases in between. There are 15 residues in the CDR3. The CDR3 DNA reads as TGTGCCACCAGCCTCATTGGCGAGGGAAGTGAAAAACTGTTTTTT. As protein: CATSLIGEGSEKLFF.